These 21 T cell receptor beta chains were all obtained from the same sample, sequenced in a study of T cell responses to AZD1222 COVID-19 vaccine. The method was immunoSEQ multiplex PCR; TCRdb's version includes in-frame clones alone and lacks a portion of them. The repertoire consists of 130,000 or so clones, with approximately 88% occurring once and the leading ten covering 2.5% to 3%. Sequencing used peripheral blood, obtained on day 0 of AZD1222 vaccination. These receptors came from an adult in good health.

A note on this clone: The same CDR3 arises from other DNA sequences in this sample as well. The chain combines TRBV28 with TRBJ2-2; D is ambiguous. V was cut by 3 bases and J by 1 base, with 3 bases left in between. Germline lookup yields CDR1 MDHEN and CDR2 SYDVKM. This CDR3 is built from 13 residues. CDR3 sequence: CASSFLNTGELFF. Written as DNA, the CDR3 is TGTGCCAGCAGTTTCCTGAACACCGGGGAGCTGTTTTTT.

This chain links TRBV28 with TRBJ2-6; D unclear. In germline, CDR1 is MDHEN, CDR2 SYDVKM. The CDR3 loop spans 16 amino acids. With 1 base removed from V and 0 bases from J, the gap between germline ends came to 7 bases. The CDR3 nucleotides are TGTGCCAGCAGTTTATTTGGTACCTCTGGGGCCAACGTCCTGACTTTC. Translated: CASSLFGTSGANVLTF.

The CDR3 is CASSSGPPFEKLFF. The CDR3 DNA is TGTGCCAGCAGCTCGGGACCTCCCTTCGAAAAACTGTTTTTT. The rearrangement links TRBV6-6 to TRBJ1-4, with D perhaps TRBD1 (5 bases). CDR3 length: 14 residues. Germline lookup yields CDR1 MNHNY and CDR2 SVGAGI (reference sequence). V was shortened by 6 bases and J by 8 bases, with 16 bases between the two germline ends.

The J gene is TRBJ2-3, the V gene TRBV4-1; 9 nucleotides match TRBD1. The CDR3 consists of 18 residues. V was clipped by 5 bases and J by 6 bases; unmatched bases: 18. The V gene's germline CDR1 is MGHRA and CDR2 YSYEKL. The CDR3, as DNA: TGCGCCAGCAGCTCTCCCCTTTCCGGGACAGGGTCTCGCGATACGCAGTATTTT. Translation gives CASSSPLSGTGSRDTQYF.

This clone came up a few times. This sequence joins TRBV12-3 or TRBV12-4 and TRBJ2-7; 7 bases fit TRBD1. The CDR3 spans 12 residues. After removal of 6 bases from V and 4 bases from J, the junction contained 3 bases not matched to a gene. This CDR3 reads CASSSTGYEQYF. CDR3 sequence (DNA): TGTGCCAGCAGCTCGACAGGGTACGAGCAGTACTTC.

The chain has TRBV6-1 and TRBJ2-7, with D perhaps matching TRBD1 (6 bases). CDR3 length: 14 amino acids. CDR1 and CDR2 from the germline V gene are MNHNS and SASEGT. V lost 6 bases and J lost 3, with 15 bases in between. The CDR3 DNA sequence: TGTGCCAGCAGACCCACAGGGAACCGCTACGAGCAGTACTTC. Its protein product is CASRPTGNRYEQYF.

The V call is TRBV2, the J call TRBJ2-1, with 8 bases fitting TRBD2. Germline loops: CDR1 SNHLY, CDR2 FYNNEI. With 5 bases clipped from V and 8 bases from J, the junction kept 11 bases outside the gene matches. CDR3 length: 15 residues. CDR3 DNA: TGTGCCAGCAGTAGCCTTCGCGGGAGGATCGATGAGCAGTTCTTC. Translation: CASSSLRGRIDEQFF.

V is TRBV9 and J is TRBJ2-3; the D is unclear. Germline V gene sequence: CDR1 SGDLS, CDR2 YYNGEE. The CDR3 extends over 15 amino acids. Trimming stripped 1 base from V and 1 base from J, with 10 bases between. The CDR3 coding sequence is TGTGCCAGCAGCGTACGAGACCCTGGCACAGATACGCAGTATTTT. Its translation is CASSVRDPGTDTQYF.

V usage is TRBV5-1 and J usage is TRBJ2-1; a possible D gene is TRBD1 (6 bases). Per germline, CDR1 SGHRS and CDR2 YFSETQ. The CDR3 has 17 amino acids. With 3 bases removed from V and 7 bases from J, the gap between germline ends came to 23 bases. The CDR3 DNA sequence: TGCGCCAGCAGCTCCCCCCAGGGGACCGCGTTATCTAATGAGCAGTTCTTC. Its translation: CASSSPQGTALSNEQFF.

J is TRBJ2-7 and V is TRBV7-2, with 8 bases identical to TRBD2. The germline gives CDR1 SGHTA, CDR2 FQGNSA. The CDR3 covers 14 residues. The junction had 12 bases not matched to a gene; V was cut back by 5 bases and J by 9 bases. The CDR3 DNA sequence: TGTGCCAGCAGCCGGGAGGGGGGGGAGTTTATGCAGTACTTC. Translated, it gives CASSREGGEFMQYF.

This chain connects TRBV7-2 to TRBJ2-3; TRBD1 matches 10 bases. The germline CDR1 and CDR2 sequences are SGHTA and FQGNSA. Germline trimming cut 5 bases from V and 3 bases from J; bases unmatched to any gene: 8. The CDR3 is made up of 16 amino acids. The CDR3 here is CASSKAGTGVTDTQYF. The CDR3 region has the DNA TGTGCCAGCAGCAAAGCCGGGACAGGGGTTACAGATACGCAGTATTTT.

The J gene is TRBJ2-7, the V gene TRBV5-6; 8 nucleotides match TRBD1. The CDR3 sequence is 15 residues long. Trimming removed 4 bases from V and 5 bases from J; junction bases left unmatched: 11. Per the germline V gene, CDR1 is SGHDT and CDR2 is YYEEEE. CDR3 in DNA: TGTGCCAGCAGCAGGCTGGACAGGGTTAGTCACGAGCAGTACTTC. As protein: CASSRLDRVSHEQYF.

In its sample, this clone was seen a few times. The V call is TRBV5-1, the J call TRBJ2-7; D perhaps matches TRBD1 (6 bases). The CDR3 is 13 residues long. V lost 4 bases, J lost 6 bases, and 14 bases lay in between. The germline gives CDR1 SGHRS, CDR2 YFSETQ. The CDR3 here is CASSREQGSEQYF. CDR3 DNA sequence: TGCGCCAGCAGCAGAGAACAGGGATCCGAGCAGTACTTC.

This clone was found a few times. For the CDR3, the DNA is TGTGCCAGCAGGACCTCGACAGGGGGATACGAGCAGTACTTC. Encoded protein: CASRTSTGGYEQYF. The genes are TRBV6-5 and TRBJ2-7; 9 bases map to TRBD1. The CDR3 is 14 residues long. From germline, CDR1 is MNHEY and CDR2 SVGAGI. The V gene end was trimmed by 6 bases and the J gene end by 4 bases; junction bases not matched to a gene: 7.

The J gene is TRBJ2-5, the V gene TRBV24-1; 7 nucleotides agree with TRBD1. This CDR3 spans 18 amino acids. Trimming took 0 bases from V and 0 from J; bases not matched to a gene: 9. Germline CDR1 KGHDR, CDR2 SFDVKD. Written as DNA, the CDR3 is TGTGCCACCAGTGATTTGCAACCCGGGACAGAGTACCAAGAGACCCAGTACTTC. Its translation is CATSDLQPGTEYQETQYF.

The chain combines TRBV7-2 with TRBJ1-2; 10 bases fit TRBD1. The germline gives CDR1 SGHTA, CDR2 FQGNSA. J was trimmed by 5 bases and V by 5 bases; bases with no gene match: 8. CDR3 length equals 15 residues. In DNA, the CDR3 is TGTGCCAGCAGCGACCGGGACAGGGGAGGGTATGGCTACACCTTC. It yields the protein CASSDRDRGGYGYTF.

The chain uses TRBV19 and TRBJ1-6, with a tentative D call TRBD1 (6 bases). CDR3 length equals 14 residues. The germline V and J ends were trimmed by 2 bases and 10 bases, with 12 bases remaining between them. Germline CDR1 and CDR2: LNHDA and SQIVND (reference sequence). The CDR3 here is CASSITGYGSPLHF. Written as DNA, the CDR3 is TGTGCCAGTAGTATAACAGGGTATGGATCACCCCTCCACTTT.

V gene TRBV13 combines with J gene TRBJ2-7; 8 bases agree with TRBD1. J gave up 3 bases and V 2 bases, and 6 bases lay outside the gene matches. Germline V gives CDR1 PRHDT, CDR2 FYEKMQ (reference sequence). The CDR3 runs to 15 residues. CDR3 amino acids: CASSLTGGNYYEQYF. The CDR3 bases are TGTGCCAGCAGCTTAACAGGGGGTAACTACTACGAGCAGTACTTC.

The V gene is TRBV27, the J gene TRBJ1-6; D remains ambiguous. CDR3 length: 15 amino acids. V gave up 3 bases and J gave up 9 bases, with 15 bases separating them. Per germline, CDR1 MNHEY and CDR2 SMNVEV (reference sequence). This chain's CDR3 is CASSFGSVRSSPLHF. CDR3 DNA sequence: TGTGCCAGCAGTTTCGGATCAGTTCGGAGTTCACCCCTCCACTTT.

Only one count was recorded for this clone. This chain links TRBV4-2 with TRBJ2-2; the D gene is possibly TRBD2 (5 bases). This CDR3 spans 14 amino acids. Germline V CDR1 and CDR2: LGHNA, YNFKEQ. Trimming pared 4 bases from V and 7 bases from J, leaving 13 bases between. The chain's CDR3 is CASSRITGIGELFF. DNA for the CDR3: TGTGCCAGCAGCCGGATCACGGGAATCGGGGAGCTGTTTTTT.

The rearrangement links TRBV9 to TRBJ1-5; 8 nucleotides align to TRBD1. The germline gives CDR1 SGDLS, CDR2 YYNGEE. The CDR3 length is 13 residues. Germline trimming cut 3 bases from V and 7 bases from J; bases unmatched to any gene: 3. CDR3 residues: CASSAGGGQPQHF. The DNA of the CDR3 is TGTGCCAGCAGCGCAGGGGGCGGCCAGCCCCAGCATTTT.